This TCR beta chain was sequenced in a study of blood T cell repertoires in COVID-19. This CDR3 contains 14 residues. Trimming cost V 1 base and J 1 base; bases outside gene matches: 0. The V gene's germline CDR1 is SGHTA and CDR2 FQGNSA. Authors' analysis steps: From reference gene primer amplification, estimates of nucleated cell counts were derived. The repertoire was sequenced with immunoSEQ multiplex PCR; TCRdb's copy has only in-frame clones and lacks some. V and J calls and clone size follow that table, whereas D and trimming were derived from the DNA. Of 52,000 or so clones in the sample, around 80% were seen once.

This clonotype originated in a human donor in a cohort sampled during active or convalescent COVID-19. The V call is TRBV7-2, the J call TRBJ1-1, with 7 bases identical to TRBD1. Material for sequencing was peripheral blood. CDR3 amino acids: CASSLDRGNTEAFF. In DNA form, the CDR3 reads TGTGCCAGCAGCTTAGACAGGGGGAACACTGAAGCTTTCTTT.